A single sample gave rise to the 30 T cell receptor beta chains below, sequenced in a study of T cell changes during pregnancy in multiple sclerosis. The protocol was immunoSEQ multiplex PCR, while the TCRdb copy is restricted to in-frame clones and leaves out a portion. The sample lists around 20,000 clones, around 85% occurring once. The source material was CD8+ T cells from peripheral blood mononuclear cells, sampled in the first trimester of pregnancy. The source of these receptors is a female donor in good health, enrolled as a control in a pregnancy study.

The CDR3 nucleotides read TGTGCCAGCAGTTTCGGGGTAACGCAGTATTTT. Translation gives CASSFGVTQYF. This chain uses TRBV27 with TRBJ2-3; D might be TRBD2 (5 bases). Between the trimmed V and J ends, which lost 3 bases and 9 bases, there was a span of 7 bases. This CDR3 has 11 amino acids. Looked up from germline, CDR1 is MNHEY and CDR2 is SMNVEV (reference sequence).

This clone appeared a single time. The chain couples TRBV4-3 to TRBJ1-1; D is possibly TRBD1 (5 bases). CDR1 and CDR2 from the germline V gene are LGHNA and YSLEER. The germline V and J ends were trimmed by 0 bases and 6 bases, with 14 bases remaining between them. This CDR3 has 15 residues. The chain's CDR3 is CASSQDSGVWAEAFF. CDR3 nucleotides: TGCGCCAGCAGCCAAGATTCGGGGGTTTGGGCTGAAGCTTTCTTT.

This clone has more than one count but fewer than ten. The CDR3 DNA is TGTGCCAGCAGCTTATCAACTAGTGAGGTCTCCTACGAGCAGTACTTC. Protein: CASSLSTSEVSYEQYF. This chain links TRBV13 with TRBJ2-7; the D gene is possibly TRBD2 (5 bases). The CDR3 has 16 amino acids. From germline, CDR1 is PRHDT and CDR2 FYEKMQ (reference sequence). Between the trimmed V and J ends, which lost 2 bases and 0 bases, there was a span of 14 bases.

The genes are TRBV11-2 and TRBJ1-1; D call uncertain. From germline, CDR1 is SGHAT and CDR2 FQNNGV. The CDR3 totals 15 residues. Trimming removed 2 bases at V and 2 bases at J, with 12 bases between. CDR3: CASSLPRSSNTEAFF. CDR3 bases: TGTGCCAGCAGCTTACCTAGATCCTCTAACACTGAAGCTTTCTTT.

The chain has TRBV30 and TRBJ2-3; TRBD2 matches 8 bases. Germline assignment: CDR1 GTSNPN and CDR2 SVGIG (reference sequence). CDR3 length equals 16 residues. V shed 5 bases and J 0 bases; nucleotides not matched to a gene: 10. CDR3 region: CAWDGASGSSTDTQYF. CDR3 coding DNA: TGTGCCTGGGACGGAGCTAGCGGGTCTAGCACAGATACGCAGTATTTT.

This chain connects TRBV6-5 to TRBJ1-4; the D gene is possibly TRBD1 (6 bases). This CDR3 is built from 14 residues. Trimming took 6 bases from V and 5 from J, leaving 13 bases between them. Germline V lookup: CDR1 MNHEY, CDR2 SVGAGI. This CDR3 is CASSRGQLNEKLFF. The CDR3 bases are TGTGCCAGCAGCCGAGGACAGTTAAATGAAAAACTGTTTTTT.

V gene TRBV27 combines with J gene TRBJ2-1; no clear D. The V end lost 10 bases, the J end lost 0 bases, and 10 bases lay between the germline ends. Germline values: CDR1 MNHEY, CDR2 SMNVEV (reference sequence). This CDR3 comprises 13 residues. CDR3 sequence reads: CATGWSSYNEQFF. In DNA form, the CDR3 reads TGTGCCACCGGGTGGAGCTCCTACAATGAGCAGTTCTTC.

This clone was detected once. CDR3: CASQGAPGANVLTF. The CDR3 DNA reads as TGTGCCTCCCAAGGGGCCCCTGGGGCCAACGTCCTGACTTTC. The rearrangement joins TRBV9 to TRBJ2-6, with D perhaps TRBD1 (5 bases). V shed 10 bases and J shed 2 bases, with 13 bases lying between them. This CDR3 has 14 residues. In germline, CDR1 is SGDLS, CDR2 YYNGEE.

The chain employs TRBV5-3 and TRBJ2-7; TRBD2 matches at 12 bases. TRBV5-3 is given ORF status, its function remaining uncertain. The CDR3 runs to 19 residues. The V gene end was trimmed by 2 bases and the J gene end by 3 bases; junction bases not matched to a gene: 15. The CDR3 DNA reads TGTGCCAGAAGCTTATCTCCGGGACTAGCGGGTTTTCGGAGCTACGAGCAGTACTTC. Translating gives CARSLSPGLAGFRSYEQYF.

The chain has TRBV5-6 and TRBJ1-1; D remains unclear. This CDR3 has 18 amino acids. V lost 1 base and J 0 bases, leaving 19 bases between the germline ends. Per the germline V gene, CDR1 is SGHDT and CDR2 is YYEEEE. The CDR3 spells CASSLHPGPANMNTEAFF. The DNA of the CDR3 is TGTGCCAGCAGCTTGCATCCCGGTCCCGCCAATATGAACACTGAAGCTTTCTTT.

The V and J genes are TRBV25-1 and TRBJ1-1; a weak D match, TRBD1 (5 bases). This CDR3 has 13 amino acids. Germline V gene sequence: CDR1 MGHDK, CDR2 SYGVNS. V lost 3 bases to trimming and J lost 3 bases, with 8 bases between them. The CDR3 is CASSEGGDTEAFF. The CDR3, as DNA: TGTGCCAGCAGTGAGGGAGGGGACACTGAAGCTTTCTTT.

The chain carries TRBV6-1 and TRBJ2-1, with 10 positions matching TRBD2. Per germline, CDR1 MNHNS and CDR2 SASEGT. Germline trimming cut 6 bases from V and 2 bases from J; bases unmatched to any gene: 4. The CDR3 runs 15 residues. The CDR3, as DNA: TGTGCCAGCAGCACTAGCGGGGCTACCTACAATGAGCAGTTCTTC. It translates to CASSTSGATYNEQFF.

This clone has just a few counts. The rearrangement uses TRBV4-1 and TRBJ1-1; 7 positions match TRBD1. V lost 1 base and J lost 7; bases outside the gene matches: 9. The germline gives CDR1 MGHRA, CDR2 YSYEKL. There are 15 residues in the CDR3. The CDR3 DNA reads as TGCGCCAGCAGCCAAGGGCCGGGACAGTTTGGTGAAGCTTTCTTT. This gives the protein CASSQGPGQFGEAFF.

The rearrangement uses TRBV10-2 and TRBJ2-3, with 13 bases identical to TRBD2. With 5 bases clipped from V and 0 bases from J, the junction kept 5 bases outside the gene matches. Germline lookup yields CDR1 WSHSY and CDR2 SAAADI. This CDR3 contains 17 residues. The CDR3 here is CASSRGLAGTSTDTQYF. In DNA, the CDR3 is TGCGCCAGCAGTCGGGGACTAGCGGGGACTAGCACAGATACGCAGTATTTT.

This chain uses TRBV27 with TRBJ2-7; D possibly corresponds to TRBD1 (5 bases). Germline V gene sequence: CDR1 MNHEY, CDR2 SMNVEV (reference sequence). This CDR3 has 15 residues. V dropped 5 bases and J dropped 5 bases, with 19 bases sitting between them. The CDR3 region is CASSPPGHEHDEQYF. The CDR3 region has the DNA TGTGCCAGCAGTCCCCCCGGACACGAACACGACGAGCAGTACTTC.

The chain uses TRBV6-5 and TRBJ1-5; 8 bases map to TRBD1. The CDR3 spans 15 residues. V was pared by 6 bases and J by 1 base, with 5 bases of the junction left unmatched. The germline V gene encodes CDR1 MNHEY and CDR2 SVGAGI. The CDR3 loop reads CASRTTGGSNQPQHF. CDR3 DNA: TGTGCCAGCAGGACAACAGGGGGGAGCAATCAGCCCCAGCATTTT.

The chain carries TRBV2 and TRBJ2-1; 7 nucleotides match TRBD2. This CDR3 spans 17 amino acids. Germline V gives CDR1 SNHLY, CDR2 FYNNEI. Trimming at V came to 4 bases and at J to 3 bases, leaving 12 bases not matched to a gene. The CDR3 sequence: CASSGDLEREVYNEQFF. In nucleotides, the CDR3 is TGTGCCAGCAGTGGTGACCTAGAGCGGGAAGTCTACAATGAGCAGTTCTTC.

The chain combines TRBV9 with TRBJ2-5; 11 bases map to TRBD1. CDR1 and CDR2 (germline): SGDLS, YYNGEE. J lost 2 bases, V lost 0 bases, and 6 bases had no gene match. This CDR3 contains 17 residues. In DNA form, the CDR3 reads TGTGCCAGCAGCGTAGATGGACAGGGGGCCCTACAAGAGACCCAGTACTTC. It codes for CASSVDGQGALQETQYF.

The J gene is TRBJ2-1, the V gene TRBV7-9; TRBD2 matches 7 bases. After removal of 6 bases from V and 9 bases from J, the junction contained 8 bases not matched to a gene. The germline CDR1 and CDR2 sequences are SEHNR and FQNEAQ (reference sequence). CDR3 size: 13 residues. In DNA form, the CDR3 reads TGTGCCAGCAGGGCCCGGGAGGAGCGTGAGCAGTTCTTC. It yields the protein CASRAREEREQFF.

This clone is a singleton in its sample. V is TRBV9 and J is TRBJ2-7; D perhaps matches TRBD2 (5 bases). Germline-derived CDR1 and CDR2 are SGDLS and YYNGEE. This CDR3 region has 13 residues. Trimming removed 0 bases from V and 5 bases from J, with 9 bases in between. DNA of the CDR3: TGTGCCAGCAGCGTAGTGAGTAGCGACGAGCAGTACTTC. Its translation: CASSVVSSDEQYF.

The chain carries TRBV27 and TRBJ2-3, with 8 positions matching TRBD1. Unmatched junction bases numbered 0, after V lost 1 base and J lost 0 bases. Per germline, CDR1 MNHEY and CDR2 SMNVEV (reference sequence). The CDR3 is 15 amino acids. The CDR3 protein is CASSLWTGSTDTQYF. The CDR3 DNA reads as TGTGCCAGCAGTTTATGGACAGGGAGCACAGATACGCAGTATTTT.

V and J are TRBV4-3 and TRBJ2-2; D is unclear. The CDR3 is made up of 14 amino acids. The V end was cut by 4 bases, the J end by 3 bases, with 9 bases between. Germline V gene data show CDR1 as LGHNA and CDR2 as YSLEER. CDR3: CASSLRGDTGELFF. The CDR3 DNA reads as TGCGCCAGCAGCCTGAGAGGAGACACCGGGGAGCTGTTTTTT.

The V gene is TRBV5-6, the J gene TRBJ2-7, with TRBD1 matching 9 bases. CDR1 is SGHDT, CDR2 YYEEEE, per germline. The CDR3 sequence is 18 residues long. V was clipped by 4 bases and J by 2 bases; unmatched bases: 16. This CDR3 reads CASSGGGKQGARPYEQYF. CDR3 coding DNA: TGTGCCAGCAGCGGGGGGGGTAAACAGGGGGCTCGACCCTACGAGCAGTACTTC. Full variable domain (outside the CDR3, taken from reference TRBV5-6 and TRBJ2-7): DAGVTQSPTHLIKTRGQQVTLRCSPKSGHDTVSWYQQALGQGPQFIFQYYEEEERQRGNFPDRFSGHQFPNYSSELNVNALLLGDSALYLCASSGGGKQGARPYEQYFGPGTRLTVT.

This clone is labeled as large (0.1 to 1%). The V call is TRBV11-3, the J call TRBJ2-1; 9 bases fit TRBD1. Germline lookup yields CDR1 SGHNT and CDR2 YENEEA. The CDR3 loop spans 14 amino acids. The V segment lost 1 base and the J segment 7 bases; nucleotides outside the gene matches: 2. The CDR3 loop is CASSLGDRVNEQFF. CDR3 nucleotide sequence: TGTGCCAGCAGCTTAGGGGACAGGGTGAATGAGCAGTTCTTC.

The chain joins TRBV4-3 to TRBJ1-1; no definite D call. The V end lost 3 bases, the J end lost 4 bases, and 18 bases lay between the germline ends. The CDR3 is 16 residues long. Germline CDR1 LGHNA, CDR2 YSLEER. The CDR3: CASSQAANSKFTEAFF. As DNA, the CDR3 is TGCGCCAGCAGCCAGGCGGCCAATTCAAAATTCACTGAAGCTTTCTTT.

CDR3 sequence: CASSPQPPGQYFLSFDGYTF. The CDR3, as DNA: TGTGCCAGCTCACCGCAACCCCCGGGACAGTATTTTTTATCGTTTGATGGCTACACCTTC. The rearrangement joins TRBV18 to TRBJ1-2, with 7 bases identical to TRBD1. This CDR3 has 20 residues. Germline-derived CDR1 and CDR2 are KGHSH and LQKENI. V lost 3 bases and J lost 6; bases outside the gene matches: 25.

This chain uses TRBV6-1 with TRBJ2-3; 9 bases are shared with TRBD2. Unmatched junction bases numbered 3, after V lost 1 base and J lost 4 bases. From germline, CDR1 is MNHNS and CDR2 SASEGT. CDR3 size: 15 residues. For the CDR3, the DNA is TGTGCCAGCAGTGAAGTTGGCGGGGGGGCAGATACGCAGTATTTT. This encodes CASSEVGGGADTQYF.

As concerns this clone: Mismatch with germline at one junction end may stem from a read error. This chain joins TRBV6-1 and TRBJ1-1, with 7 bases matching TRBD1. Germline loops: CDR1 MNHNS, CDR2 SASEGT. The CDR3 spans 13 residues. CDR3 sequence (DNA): TGTGCCATCAGTGCCCAGGGGACAGATGAAGCTTTCTTT. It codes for CAISAQGTDEAFF.

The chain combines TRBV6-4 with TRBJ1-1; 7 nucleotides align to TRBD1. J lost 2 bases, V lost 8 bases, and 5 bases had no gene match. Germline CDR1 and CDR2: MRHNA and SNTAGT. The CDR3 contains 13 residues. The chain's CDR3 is CASADRENTEAFF. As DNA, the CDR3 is TGTGCCAGCGCTGACAGGGAAAACACTGAAGCTTTCTTT.

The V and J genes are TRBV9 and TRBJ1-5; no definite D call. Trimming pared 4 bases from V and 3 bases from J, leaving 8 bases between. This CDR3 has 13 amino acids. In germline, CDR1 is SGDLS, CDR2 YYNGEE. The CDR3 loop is CASSRGYNQPQHF. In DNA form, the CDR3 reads TGTGCCAGCAGCCGCGGTTACAATCAGCCCCAGCATTTT.